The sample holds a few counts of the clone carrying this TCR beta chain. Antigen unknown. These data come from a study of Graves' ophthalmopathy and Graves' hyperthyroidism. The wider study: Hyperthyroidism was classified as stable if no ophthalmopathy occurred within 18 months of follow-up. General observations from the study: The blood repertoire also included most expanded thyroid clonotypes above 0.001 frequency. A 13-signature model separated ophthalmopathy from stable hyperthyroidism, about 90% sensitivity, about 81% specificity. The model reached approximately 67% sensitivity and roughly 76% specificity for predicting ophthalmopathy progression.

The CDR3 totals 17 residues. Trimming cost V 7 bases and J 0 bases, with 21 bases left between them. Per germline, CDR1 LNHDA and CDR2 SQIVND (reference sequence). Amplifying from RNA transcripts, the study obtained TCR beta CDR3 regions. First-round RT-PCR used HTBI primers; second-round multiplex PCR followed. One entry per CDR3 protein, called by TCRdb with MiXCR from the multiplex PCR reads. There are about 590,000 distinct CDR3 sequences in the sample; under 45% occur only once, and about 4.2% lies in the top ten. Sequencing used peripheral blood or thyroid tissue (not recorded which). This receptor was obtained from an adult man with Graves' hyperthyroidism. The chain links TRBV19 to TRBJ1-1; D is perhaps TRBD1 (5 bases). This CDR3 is CASTTTAGLLLNTEAFF. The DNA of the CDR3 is TGTGCCAGTACCACTACGGCAGGGCTACTCCTGAACACTGAAGCTTTCTTT.